This T cell receptor beta chain was sequenced for a study of CD8 T cells in ankylosing spondylitis. Construction of TCR beta libraries was performed using quantitative 5'-RACE with molecular barcodes. TCRdb re-called the 5' RACE reads through MiXCR, storing one row per CDR3 protein. In the table there are hundreds of thousands of distinct CDR3 sequences, 12% of which are singletons. The sample holds many counts of this clonotype. Its target is not known. The CDR3 loop spans 12 amino acids. V shed 4 bases and J shed 8 bases, with 14 bases lying between them. CDR1 is SQVTM, CDR2 ANQGSEA, per germline. Study-wide results and limits: Ankylosing spondylitis blood appeared to be characterized by a TCR beta motif of under ten highly homologous variants.

The rearrangement links TRBV29-1 to TRBJ1-2; D remains ambiguous. The sequenced sample was blood, either unsorted or a sorted T cell fraction (not recorded which). This receptor was identified in a male donor with ankylosing spondylitis. In nucleotides, the CDR3 is TGCAGCGTTGTAATCCAGTCGACGGGCTACACCTTC. It specifies CSVVIQSTGYTF. The variable domain in full, completed from reference TRBV29-1 and TRBJ1-2, reads SAVISQKPSRDICQRGTSLTIQCQVDSQVTMMFWYRQQPGQSLTLIATANQGSEATYESGFVIDKFPISRPNLTFSTLTVSNMSPEDSSIYLCSVVIQSTGYTFGSGTRLTVV.